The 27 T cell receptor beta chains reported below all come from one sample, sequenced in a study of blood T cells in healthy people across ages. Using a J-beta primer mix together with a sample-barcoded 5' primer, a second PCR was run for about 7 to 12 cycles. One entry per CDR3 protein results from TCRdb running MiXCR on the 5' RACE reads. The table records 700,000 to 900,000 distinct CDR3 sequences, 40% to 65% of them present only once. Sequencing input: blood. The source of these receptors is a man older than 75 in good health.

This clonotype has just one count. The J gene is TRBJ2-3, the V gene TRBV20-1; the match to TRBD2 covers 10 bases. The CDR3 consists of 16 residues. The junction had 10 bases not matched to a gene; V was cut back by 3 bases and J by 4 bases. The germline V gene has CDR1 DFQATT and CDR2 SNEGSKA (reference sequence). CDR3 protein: CSARASGRALADTQYF. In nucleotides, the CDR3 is TGCAGTGCTAGGGCCAGCGGGAGGGCCTTAGCAGATACGCAGTATTTT.

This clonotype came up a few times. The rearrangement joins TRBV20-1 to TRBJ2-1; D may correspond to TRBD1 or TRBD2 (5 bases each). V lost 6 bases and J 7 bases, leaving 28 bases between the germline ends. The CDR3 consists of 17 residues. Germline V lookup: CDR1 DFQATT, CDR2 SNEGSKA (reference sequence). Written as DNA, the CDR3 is TGCAGTGCCGGAGGAGTAGGGGTAGCCCGCCCTGGGAATGAGCAGTTCTTC. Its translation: CSAGGVGVARPGNEQFF.

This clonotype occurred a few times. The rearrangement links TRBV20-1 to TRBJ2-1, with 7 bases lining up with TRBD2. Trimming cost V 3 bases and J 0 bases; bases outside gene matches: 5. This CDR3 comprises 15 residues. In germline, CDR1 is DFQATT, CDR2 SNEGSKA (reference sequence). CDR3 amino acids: CSARVLASSYNEQFF. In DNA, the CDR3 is TGCAGTGCTAGGGTACTAGCGAGCTCCTACAATGAGCAGTTCTTC.

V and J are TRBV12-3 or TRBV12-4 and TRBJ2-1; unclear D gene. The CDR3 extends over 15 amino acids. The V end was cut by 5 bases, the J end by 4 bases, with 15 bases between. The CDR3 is CASSILALIYNEQFF. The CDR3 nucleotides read TGTGCCAGCAGTATACTCGCGCTGATATACAATGAGCAGTTCTTC.

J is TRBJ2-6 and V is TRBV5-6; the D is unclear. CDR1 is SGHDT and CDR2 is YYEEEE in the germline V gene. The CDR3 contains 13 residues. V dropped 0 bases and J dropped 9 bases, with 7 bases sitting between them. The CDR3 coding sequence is TGTGCCAGCAGCTTGGCTCGGATCAACGTCCTGACTTTC. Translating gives CASSLARINVLTF.

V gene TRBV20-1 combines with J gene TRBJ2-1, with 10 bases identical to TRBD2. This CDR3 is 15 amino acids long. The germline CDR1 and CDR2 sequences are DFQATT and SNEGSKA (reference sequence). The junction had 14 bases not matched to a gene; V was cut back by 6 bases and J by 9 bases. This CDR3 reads CSARLAGRTWGEQFF. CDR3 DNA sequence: TGCAGTGCACGACTAGCGGGCCGTACCTGGGGTGAGCAGTTCTTC.

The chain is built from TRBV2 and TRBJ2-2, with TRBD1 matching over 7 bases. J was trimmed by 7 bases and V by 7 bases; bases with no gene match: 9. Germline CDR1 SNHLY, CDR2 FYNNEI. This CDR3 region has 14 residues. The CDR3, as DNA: TGTGCCAGCACTTCGACAGGGTGGAGCGGGGAGCTGTTTTTT. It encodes CASTSTGWSGELFF.

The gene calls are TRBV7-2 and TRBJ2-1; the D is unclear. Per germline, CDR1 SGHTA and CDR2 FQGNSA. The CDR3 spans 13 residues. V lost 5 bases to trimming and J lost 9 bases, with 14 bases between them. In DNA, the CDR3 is TGTGCCAGCAGCGTGGGAAGGGCCGGTGAGCAGTTCTTC. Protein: CASSVGRAGEQFF.

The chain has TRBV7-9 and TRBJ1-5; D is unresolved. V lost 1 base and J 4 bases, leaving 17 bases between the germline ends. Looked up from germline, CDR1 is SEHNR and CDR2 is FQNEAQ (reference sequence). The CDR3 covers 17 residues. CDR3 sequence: CASSLVTGAGANQPQHF. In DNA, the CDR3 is TGTGCCAGCAGCTTAGTTACGGGCGCAGGAGCAAATCAGCCCCAGCATTTT. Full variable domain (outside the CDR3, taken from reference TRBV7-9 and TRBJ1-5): DTGVSQNPRHKITKRGQNVTFRCDPISEHNRLYWYRQTLGQGPEFLTYFQNEAQLEKSRLLSDRFSAERPKGSFSTLEIQRTEQGDSAMYLCASSLVTGAGANQPQHFGDGTRLSIL.

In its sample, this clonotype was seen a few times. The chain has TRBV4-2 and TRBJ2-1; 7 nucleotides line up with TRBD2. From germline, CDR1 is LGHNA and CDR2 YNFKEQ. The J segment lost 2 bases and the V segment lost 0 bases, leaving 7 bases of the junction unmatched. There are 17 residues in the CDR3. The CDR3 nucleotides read TGTGCCAGCAGCCAAGATTGGGGGGGACCACCCTACAATGAGCAGTTCTTC. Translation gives CASSQDWGGPPYNEQFF.

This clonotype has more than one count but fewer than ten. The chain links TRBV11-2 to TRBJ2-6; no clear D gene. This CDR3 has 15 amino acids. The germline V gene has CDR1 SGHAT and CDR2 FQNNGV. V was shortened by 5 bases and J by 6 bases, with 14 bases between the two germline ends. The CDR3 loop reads CASSPEILMANVLTF. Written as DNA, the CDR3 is TGTGCCAGCAGCCCGGAGATTTTAATGGCCAACGTCCTGACTTTC.

The CDR3 protein is CSAKLAGSPRGQYF. CDR3 DNA sequence: TGCAGTGCCAAACTAGCGGGGTCCCCGAGAGGGCAGTACTTC. The V gene is TRBV20-1, the J gene TRBJ2-7, with 10 bases lining up with TRBD2. CDR3 length: 14 residues. Germline CDR1 reads DFQATT; CDR2 reads SNEGSKA (reference sequence). V lost 6 bases, J lost 9 bases, and 14 bases stayed unmatched.

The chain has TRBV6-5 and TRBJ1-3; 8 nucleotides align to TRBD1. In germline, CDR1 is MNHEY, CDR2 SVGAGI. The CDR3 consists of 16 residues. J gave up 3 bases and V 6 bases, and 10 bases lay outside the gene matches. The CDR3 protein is CASSPDRVRVGNTIYF. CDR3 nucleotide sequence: TGTGCCAGCAGCCCGGACAGGGTACGCGTTGGAAACACCATATATTTT.

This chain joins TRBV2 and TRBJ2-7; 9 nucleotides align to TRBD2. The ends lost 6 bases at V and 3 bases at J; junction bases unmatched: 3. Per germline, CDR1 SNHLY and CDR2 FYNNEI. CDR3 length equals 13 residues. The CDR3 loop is CASRVLAGYEQYF. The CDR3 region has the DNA TGTGCCAGCAGGGTACTAGCGGGCTACGAGCAGTACTTC.

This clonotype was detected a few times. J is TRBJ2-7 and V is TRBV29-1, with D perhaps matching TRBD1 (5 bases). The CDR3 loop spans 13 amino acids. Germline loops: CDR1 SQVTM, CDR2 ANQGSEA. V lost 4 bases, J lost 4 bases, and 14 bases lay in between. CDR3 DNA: TGCAGCGTTGTATCCAGGGATGTGTACGAGCAGTACTTC. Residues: CSVVSRDVYEQYF.

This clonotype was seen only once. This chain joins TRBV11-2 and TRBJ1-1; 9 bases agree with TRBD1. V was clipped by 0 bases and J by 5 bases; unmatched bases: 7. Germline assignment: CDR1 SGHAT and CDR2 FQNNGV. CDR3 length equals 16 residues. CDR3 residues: CASSLDTGGAGTEAFF. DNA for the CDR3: TGTGCCAGCAGCTTAGACACAGGGGGCGCCGGAACTGAAGCTTTCTTT.

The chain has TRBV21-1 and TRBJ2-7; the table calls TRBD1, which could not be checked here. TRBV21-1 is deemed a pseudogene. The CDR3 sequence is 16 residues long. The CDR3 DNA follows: TGTGCCAGCGGTCCGGGGGGCTTGGGGGCGGCCTACGAGCAGTACTTC. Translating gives CASGPGGLGAAYEQYF.

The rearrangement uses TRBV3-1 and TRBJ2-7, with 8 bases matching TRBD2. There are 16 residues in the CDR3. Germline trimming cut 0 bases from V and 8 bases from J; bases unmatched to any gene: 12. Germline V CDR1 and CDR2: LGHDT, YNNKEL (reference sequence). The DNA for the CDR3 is TGTGCCAGCAGCCAAGACCGGGAGGGCCGGTTCGGCAAGCAGTACTTC. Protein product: CASSQDREGRFGKQYF.

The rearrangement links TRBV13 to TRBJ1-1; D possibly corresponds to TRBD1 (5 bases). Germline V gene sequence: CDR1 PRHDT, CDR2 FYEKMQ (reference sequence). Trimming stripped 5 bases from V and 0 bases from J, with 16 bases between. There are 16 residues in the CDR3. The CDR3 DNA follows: TGTGCCAGCAGCACCGACAGTCCATCAATGAACACTGAAGCTTTCTTT. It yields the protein CASSTDSPSMNTEAFF.

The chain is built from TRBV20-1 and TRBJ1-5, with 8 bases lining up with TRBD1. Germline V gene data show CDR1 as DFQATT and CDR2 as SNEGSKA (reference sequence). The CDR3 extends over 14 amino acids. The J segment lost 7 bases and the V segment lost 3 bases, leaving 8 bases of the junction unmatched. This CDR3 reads CSARPLQGDQPQHF. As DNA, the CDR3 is TGCAGTGCTAGGCCCCTACAGGGGGACCAGCCCCAGCATTTT.

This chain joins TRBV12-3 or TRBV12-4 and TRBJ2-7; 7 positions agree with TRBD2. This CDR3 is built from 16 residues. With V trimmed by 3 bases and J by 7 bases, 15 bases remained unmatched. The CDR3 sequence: CASSLRRGGRTDEQYF. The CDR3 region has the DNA TGTGCCAGCAGTTTGCGTCGGGGAGGGAGGACCGATGAGCAGTACTTC.

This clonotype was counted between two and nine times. Here the CDR3 reads CASRQTSTDTQYF. The CDR3 DNA reads as TGTGCCAGCAGACAAACTAGCACAGATACGCAGTATTTT. This chain uses TRBV6-4 with TRBJ2-3; D unclear. This CDR3 has 13 amino acids. Germline CDR1 is MRHNA and CDR2 is SNTAGT. V was trimmed by 6 bases and J by 0 bases, leaving 7 bases between them.

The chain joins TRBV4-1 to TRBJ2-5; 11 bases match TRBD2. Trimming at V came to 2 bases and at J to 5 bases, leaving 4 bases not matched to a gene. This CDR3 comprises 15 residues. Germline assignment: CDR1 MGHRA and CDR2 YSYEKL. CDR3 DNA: TGCGCCAGCAGCCAACCCACTAGCGGGAGTGAGACCCAGTACTTC. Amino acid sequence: CASSQPTSGSETQYF.

This CDR3 is CASSPSGLRDPNYGYTF. DNA for the CDR3: TGTGCCAGCTCACCGTCGGGACTAAGAGACCCTAACTATGGCTACACCTTC. The chain has TRBV18 and TRBJ1-2, with D possibly TRBD1 on 5 matching bases. The CDR3 runs to 17 residues. Germline CDR1 is KGHSH and CDR2 is LQKENI. With 3 bases removed from V and 0 bases from J, the gap between germline ends came to 17 bases. The full variable domain, its missing parts supplied by reference TRBV18 and TRBJ1-2, is NAGVMQNPRHLVRRRGQEARLRCSPMKGHSHVYWYRQLPEEGLKFMVYLQKENIIDESGMPKERFSAEFPKEGPSILRIQQVVRGDSAAYFCASSPSGLRDPNYGYTFGSGTRLTVV.

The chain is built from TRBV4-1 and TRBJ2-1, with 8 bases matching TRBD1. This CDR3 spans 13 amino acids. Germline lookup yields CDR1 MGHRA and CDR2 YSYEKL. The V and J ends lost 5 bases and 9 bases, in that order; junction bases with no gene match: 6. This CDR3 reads CASSNGQGGEQFF. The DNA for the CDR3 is TGCGCCAGCAGCAACGGACAGGGTGGTGAGCAGTTCTTC.

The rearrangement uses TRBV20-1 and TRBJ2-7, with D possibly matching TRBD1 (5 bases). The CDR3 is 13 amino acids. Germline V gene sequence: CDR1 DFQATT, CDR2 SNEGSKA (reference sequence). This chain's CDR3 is CSLANRGSGEQYF. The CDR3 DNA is TGCAGCCTTGCTAATAGGGGTTCCGGCGAGCAGTACTTC.

The DNA of the CDR3 is TGCGCCAGCAGCTTGGGGGACTTCCAAGAGACCCAGTACTTC. Translation gives CASSLGDFQETQYF. The chain links TRBV5-1 to TRBJ2-5; the D gene is possibly TRBD2 (6 bases). The germline V gene encodes CDR1 SGHRS and CDR2 YFSETQ. Trimming took 0 bases from V and 1 from J, leaving 7 bases between them. The CDR3 totals 14 residues.